This T cell receptor (beta chain) was identified in a study of T cell responses to AZD1222 COVID-19 vaccine. Study findings and constraints: All repertoire sampling was performed exclusively after the peak T cell response. Recipients of two AZD1222 doses showed rising Spike-specific TCR breadth and depth.

TCRdb keeps only in-frame clones here, not all; method: immunoSEQ multiplex PCR. The table shows about 130,000 clones, with more than 80% occurring only once. V shed 6 bases and J shed 1 base, with 9 bases lying between them. The CDR3 covers 13 residues. Per germline, CDR1 LNHDA and CDR2 SQIVND (reference sequence). To note about this clone: The target antigen is unknown.

The chain uses TRBV19 and TRBJ1-1; D remains ambiguous. The receptor was derived from an adult who received the AZD1222 COVID-19 vaccine. Sequencing used peripheral blood, obtained 28 days after the second AZD1222 dose. The CDR3 DNA reads as TGTGCCAGTAGGAGGGCCTGGAACACTGAAGCTTTCTTT. Translation: CASRRAWNTEAFF.